A single sample gave rise to the 7 T cell receptor beta chains below, sequenced in a study of blood T cell repertoires in COVID-19 (dated by TCRdb to about 2020). The library relied on the immunoSEQ multiplex PCR assay. The table was pulled from immuneACCESS by TCRdb, which kept in-frame rearrangements only. Such tables lose some clones; where checked, under half of the loss comes from unresolved V genes, and the rest has no known cause. For this sample the table gives more than 110,000 clones, of which roughly 80% were detected only once. The ten largest account for 4% to 5% of the sample. The sequencing input was peripheral blood. These receptors came from an elderly woman with acute or convalescent COVID-19.

The CDR3 region is CASSPRDSLGYEQYF. The CDR3 region has the DNA TGTGCCAGCAGCCCCCGGGACAGTTTAGGGTACGAGCAGTACTTC. This chain connects TRBV7-9 to TRBJ2-7; 7 nucleotides match TRBD1. This CDR3 spans 15 amino acids. Per germline, CDR1 SEHNR and CDR2 FQNEAQ (reference sequence). J gave up 4 bases and V 5 bases, and 11 bases lay outside the gene matches.

This clone has a single count. The chain couples TRBV2 to TRBJ1-1; D unclear. Per germline, CDR1 SNHLY and CDR2 FYNNEI. The CDR3 is 13 amino acids. Trimming removed 7 bases from V and 4 bases from J, with 13 bases in between. CDR3 coding DNA: TGTGCCAGCACGGGGAGGGTGGGCACTGAAGCTTTCTTT. Residues: CASTGRVGTEAFF.

V and J are TRBV23-1 and TRBJ1-1; possible D gene TRBD1, 6 bases. TRBV23-1 is an ORF, and what it does is uncertain. Trimming cost V 8 bases and J 10 bases, with 23 bases left between them. The CDR3 has 14 residues. CDR3 amino acids: CASSPGTPSPAAFF. As DNA, the CDR3 is TGCGCCAGCTCTCCCGGGACACCCTCCCCGGCAGCTTTCTTT.

The J gene is TRBJ1-1, the V gene TRBV28; no clear D. Per the germline V gene, CDR1 is MDHEN and CDR2 is SYDVKM. This CDR3 comprises 14 residues. The ends were cut back, 3 bases at V and 11 bases at J, with 19 bases in the middle. The CDR3 DNA sequence: TGTGCCAGCAGTTTCGGTGACGAGGGCGGGGTGGCTTTCTTT. This translates into CASSFGDEGGVAFF.

The rearrangement joins TRBV11-2 to TRBJ2-2, with 9 bases identical to TRBD2. With V trimmed by 1 base and J by 6 bases, 6 bases remained unmatched. The CDR3 is 16 residues long. CDR1 and CDR2 from the germline V gene are SGHAT and FQNNGV. CDR3 in amino acids: CASSLAAGGPSGELFF. The CDR3 bases are TGTGCCAGCAGCTTAGCGGCGGGAGGGCCTTCCGGGGAGCTGTTTTTT.

V is TRBV5-1 and J is TRBJ1-4; 8 nucleotides align to TRBD1. This CDR3 has 17 residues. V gave up 10 bases and J gave up 6 bases; unmatched junction bases: 20. The germline V gene has CDR1 SGHRS and CDR2 YFSETQ. The CDR3 is CARTLGTGPLGDEKLFF. The DNA of the CDR3 is TGCGCCCGCACGTTGGGGACAGGTCCACTCGGGGATGAAAAACTGTTTTTT.

This chain connects TRBV28 to TRBJ2-1; 14 positions agree with TRBD2. The CDR3 totals 16 residues. CDR1 is MDHEN, CDR2 SYDVKM, per germline. Losses at the gene ends were 6 bases for V and 3 bases for J; bases not matched to a gene: 4. In DNA form, the CDR3 reads TGTGCCAGCAGAGAGACTAGCGGGGGGGGCTACAATGAGCAGTTCTTC. Protein: CASRETSGGGYNEQFF.